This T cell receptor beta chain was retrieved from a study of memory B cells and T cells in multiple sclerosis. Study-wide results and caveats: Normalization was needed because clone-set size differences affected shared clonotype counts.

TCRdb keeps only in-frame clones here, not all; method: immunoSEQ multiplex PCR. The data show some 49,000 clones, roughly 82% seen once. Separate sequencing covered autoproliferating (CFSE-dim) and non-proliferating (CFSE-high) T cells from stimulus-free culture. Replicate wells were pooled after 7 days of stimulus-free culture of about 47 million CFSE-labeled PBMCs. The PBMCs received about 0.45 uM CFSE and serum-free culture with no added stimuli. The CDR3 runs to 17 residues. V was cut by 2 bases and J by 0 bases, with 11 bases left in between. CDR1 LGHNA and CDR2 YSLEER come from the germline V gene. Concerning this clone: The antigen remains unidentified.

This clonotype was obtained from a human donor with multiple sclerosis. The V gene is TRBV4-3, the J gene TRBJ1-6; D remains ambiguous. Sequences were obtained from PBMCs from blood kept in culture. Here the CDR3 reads CASSQRQASSYNSPLHF. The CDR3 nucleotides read TGCGCCAGCAGCCAACGCCAGGCAAGCTCCTATAATTCACCCCTCCACTTT.